A selection of T cell receptor beta chains follows, all from one sample in a study of CD8+ T cells in alopecia areata. Clones were read by immunoSEQ multiplex PCR, and TCRdb kept only the in-frame ones, dropping some. The sample has 190,000 or so clones; roughly 62% are singletons. The sequencing used CD8+ T cells sorted from blood, collected at week 24, from a patient treated with tofacitinib. The receptors were gathered from a human donor with alopecia areata. Each CDR3 is given without its conserved first and last residue. A D gene is named only where the DNA matches it firmly. Some rows mark clone size as missing; the rest say once, few, many or name a class of expanded clone.

TRBJ1-5 - - TRBV5-6 ASSFRGREHQPQH
TRBJ2-1 - TRBD2 TRBV19 ASSQTSGGYNEQF
TRBJ2-5 - TRBD1 TRBV4-1 ASSRTTGAGETQY
TRBJ2-5 few - TRBV28 ASRPPGGLETQY
TRBJ2-1 - TRBD2 TRBV7-9 ASSAPGGSSYNEQF
TRBJ2-7 few - TRBV4-1 ASSHLTVIPDEQY
TRBJ2-7 - - TRBV29-1 SVELGVVGSYEQY
TRBJ1-1 - - TRBV27 ASQGGGDTEAF
TRBJ1-1 - - TRBV30 AWSVRVDTEAF
TRBJ1-4 - - TRBV2 ASISRRATNEKLF